This T cell receptor beta chain was identified during a study of blood T cell repertoires in COVID-19. As to this clone: Other DNA sequences of this sample code for an identical CDR3.

Original processing methods: It was from reference gene primer amplification that nucleated cell counts were estimated. The assay was immunoSEQ multiplex PCR, and TCRdb's table has in-frame clones only and misses some. V, J and clone size are those of that table, while D and trimming were read from the DNA. The sample includes a few hundred thousand clones, approximately 85% of them seen just once. Before being deemed recovered, Cohort 3 donors had two negative PCRs, clearance, or symptom resolution. V lost 0 bases and J lost 7; bases outside the gene matches: 2. CDR1 SGHRS and CDR2 YFSETQ come from the germline V gene. The CDR3 consists of 15 residues.

The sequence derives from a woman in her forties or fifties who had recovered from COVID-19. The chain uses TRBV5-1 and TRBJ2-1, with 12 bases lining up with TRBD2. The sample consisted of PBMCs or T cells enriched from blood (not recorded which). The CDR3 nucleotides are TGCGCCAGCAGCTTGGGACTAGCGGGAGAAAATGAGCAGTTCTTC. Its protein is CASSLGLAGENEQFF.